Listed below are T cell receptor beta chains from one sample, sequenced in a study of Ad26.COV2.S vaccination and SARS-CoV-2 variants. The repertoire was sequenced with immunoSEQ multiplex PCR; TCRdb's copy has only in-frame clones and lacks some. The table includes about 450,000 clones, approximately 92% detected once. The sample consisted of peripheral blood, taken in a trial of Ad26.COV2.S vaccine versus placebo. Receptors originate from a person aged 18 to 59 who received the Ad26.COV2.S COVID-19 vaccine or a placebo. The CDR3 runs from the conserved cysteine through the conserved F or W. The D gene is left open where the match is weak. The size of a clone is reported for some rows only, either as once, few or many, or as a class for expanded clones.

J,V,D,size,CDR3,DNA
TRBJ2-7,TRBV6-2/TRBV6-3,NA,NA,CASSYVGGSYEQYF,TGTGCCAGCAGTTACGTCGGGGGCTCCTACGAGCAGTACTTC
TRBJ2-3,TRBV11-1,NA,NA,CASSLGPRDTQYF,TGTGCCAGCAGCTTGGGCCCCAGAGATACGCAGTATTTT
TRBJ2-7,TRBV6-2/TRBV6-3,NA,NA,CASSYRGGDSYEQYF,TGTGCCAGCAGTTACCGAGGAGGGGACTCCTACGAGCAGTACTTC
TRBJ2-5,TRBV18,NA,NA,CASSRDNQETQYF,TGTGCCAGCTCCCGGGACAACCAAGAGACCCAGTACTTC
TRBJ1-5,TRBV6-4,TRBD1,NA,CASSAGTGDSNQPQHF,TGTGCCAGCAGCGCCGGGACAGGGGATAGCAATCAGCCCCAGCATTTT
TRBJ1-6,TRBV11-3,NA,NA,CASSLDPPGHQYNSPLHF,TGTGCCAGCAGCTTAGATCCCCCGGGACACCAATATAATTCACCCCTCCACTTT
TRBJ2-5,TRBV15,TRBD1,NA,CATSRAGTAYQETQYF,TGTGCCACCAGCAGAGCCGGGACAGCGTACCAAGAGACCCAGTACTTC
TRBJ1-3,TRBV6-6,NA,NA,CASSYTGLTSGNTIYF,TGTGCCAGCAGTTATACCGGACTGACCTCTGGAAACACCATATATTTT
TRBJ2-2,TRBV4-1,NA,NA,CASSQVRSGGTGELFF,TGCGCCAGCAGCCAAGTCCGTAGCGGAGGGACCGGGGAGCTGTTTTTT
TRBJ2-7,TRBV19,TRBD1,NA,CASNQGQAYEQYF,TGTGCCAGTAACCAGGGACAGGCCTACGAGCAGTACTTC
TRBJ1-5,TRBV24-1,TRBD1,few,CATSTGGGNQPQHF,TGTGCCACCAGCACAGGGGGCGGCAATCAGCCCCAGCATTTT
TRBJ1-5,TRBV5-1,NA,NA,CASSPQQGGEPQHF,TGCGCCAGCAGCCCTCAACAGGGAGGGGAGCCCCAGCATTTT
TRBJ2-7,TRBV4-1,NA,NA,CASSQGSNRAHEQYF,TGCGCCAGCAGCCAAGGATCGAACAGGGCCCACGAGCAGTACTTC
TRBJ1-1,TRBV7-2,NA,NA,CASSLTRQVGTEAFF,TGTGCCAGCAGCTTAACCCGACAGGTCGGCACTGAAGCTTTCTTT
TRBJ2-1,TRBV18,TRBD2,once,CASSPEELAGWFDGNEQFF,TGTGCCAGCTCACCGGAGGAACTAGCGGGGTGGTTTGATGGCAATGAGCAGTTCTTC
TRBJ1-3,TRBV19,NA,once,CASRPPGSGNTIYF,TGTGCCAGTAGGCCCCCGGGGTCTGGAAACACCATATATTTT
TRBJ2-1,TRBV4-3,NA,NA,CASSQGPESYNEQFF,TGCGCCAGCAGCCAAGGTCCGGAGTCCTACAATGAGCAGTTCTTC
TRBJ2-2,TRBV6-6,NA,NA,CASSYHDRFTGELFF,TGTGCCAGCAGTTACCACGATCGATTCACCGGGGAGCTGTTTTTT
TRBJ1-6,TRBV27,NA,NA,CASSSFGWSSYNSPLHF,TGTGCCAGCAGTTCCTTCGGGTGGAGCTCCTATAATTCACCCCTCCACTTT
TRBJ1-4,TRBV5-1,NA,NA,CASSPTGNEKLFF,TGCGCCAGCAGCCCCACCGGTAATGAAAAACTGTTTTTT
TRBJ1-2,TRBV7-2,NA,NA,CASRDARTNYGYTF,TGTGCCAGCAGGGACGCCCGGACGAACTATGGCTACACCTTC
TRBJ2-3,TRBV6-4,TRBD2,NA,CASSLGTSGLDTQYF,TGTGCCAGCAGCCTTGGGACTAGCGGACTAGATACGCAGTATTTT
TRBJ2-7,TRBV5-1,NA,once,CASSPVVAGSYEQYF,TGCGCCAGCAGCCCTGTTGTGGCGGGCTCCTACGAGCAGTACTTC
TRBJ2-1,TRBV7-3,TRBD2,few,CASSPGVLAENEQFF,TGTGCCAGCAGCCCGGGGGTACTAGCGGAAAATGAGCAGTTCTTC
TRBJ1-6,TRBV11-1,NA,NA,CASSLRDIYSPLHF,TGTGCCAGCAGCTTACGGGACATATATTCACCCCTCCACTTT
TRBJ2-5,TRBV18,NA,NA,CASSPPNLGRSPQETQYF,TGTGCCAGCTCACCACCGAACCTCGGACGGAGCCCTCAGGAGACCCAGTACTTC